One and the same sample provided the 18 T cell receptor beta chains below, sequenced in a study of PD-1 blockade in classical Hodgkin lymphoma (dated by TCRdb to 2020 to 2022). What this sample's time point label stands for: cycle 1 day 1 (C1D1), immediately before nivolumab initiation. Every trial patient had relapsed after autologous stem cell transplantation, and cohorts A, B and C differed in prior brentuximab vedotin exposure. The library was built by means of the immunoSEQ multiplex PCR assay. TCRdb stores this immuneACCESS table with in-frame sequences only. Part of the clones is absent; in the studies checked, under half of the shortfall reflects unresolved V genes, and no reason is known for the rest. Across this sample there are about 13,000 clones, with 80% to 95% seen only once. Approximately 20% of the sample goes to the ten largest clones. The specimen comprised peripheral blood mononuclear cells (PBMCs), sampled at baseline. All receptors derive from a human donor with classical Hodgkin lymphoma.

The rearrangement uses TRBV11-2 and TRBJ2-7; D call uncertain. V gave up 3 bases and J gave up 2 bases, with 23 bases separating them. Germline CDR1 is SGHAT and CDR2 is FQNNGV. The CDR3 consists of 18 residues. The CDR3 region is CASSFGAGIRSPTYEQYF. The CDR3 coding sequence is TGTGCCAGCAGCTTTGGAGCTGGGATTCGTTCTCCGACCTACGAGCAGTACTTC.

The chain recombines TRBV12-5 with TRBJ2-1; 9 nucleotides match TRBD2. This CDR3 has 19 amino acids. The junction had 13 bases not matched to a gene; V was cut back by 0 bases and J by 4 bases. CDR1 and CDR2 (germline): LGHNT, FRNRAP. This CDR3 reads CASGLVRAPLAGRYNEQFF. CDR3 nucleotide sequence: TGTGCTAGTGGTTTGGTACGTGCTCCTCTAGCGGGAAGGTACAATGAGCAGTTCTTC.

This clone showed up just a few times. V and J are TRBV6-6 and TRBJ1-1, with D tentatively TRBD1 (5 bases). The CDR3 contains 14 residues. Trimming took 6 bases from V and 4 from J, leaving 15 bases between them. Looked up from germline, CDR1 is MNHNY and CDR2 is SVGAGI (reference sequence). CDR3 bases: TGTGCCAGCAGAATACGGGGGGGGATCACTGAAGCTTTCTTT. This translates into CASRIRGGITEAFF.

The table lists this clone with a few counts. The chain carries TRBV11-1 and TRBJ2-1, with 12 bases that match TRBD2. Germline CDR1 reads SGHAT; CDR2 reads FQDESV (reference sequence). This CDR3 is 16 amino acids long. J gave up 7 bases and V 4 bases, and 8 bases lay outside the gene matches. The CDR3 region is CASSSPGTSGLNEQFF. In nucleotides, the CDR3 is TGTGCCAGCAGCTCCCCCGGGACTAGCGGGCTAAATGAGCAGTTCTTC.

The CDR3 region has the DNA TGTGCCATCAGTGCATCGACTGAAGCTTTCTTT. Translating gives CAISASTEAFF. The V gene is TRBV10-3, the J gene TRBJ1-1; D remains unclear. The V gene lost 4 bases and the J gene lost 5 bases, with 5 bases spanning the gap. Germline V CDR1 and CDR2: ENHRY, SYGVKD. This CDR3 region has 11 residues.

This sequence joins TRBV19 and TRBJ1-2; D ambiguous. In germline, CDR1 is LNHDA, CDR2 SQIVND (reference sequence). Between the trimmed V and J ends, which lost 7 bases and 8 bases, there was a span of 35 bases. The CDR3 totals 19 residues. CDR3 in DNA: TGTGCCAGTAACATCAAGGGTCTGGATTATCAAGGGAAGAGAAGCGGCTACACCTTC. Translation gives CASNIKGLDYQGKRSGYTF. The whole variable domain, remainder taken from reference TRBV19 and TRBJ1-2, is DGGITQSPKYLFRKEGQNVTLSCEQNLNHDAMYWYRQDPGQGLRLIYYSQIVNDFQKGDIAEGYSVSREKKESFPLTVTSAQKNPTAFYLCASNIKGLDYQGKRSGYTFGSGTRLTVV.

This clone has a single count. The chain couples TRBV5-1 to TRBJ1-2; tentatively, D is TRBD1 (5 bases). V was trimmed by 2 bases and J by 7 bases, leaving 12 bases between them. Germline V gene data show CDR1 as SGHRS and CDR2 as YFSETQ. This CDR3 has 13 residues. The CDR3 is CASSFGGSGGYTF. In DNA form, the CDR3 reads TGCGCCAGCAGCTTCGGGGGTTCCGGTGGCTACACCTTC.

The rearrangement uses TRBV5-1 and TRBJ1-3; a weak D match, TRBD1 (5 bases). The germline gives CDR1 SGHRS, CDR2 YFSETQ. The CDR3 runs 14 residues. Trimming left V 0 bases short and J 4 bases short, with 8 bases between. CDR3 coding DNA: TGCGCCAGCAGCTTGGGGGGGATCGGAAACACCATATATTTT. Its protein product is CASSLGGIGNTIYF.

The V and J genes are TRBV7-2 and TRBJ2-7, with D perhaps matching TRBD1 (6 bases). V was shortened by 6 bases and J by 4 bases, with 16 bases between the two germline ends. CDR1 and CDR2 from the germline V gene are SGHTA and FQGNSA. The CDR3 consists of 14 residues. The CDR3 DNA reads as TGTGCCAGCAGTCTTAGGGGACAACCTTACGAGCAGTACTTC. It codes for CASSLRGQPYEQYF. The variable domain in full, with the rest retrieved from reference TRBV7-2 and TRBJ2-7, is GAGVSQSPSNKVTEKGKDVELRCDPISGHTALYWYRQSLGQGLEFLIYFQGNSAPDKSGLPSDRFSAERTGGSVSTLTIQRTQQEDSAVYLCASSLRGQPYEQYFGPGTRLTVT.

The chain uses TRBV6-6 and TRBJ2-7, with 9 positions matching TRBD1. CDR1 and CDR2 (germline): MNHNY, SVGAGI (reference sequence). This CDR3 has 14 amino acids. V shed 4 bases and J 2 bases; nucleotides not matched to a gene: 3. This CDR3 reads CASSFRDRAYEQYF. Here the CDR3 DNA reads TGTGCCAGCAGTTTCCGGGACAGGGCCTACGAGCAGTACTTC.

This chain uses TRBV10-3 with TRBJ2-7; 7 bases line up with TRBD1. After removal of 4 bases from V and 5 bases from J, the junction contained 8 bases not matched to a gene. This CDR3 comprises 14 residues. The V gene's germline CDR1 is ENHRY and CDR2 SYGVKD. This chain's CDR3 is CAISGQGRPNEQYF. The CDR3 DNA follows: TGTGCCATCAGTGGACAGGGTCGGCCTAACGAGCAGTACTTC.

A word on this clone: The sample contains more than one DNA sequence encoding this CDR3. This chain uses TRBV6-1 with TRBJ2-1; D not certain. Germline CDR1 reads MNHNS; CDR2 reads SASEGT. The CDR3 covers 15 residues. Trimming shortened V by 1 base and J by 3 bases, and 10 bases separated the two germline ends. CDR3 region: CASSEERAHYNEQFF. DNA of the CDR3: TGTGCCAGCAGTGAAGAAAGGGCGCACTACAATGAGCAGTTCTTC.

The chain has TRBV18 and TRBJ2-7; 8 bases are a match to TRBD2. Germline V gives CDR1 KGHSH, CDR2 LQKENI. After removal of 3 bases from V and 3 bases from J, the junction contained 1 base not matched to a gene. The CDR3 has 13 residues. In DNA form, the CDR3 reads TGTGCCAGCTCACCCGGGGGGGGCTACGAGCAGTACTTC. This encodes CASSPGGGYEQYF. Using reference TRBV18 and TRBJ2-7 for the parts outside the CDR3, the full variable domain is NAGVMQNPRHLVRRRGQEARLRCSPMKGHSHVYWYRQLPEEGLKFMVYLQKENIIDESGMPKERFSAEFPKEGPSILRIQQVVRGDSAAYFCASSPGGGYEQYFGPGTRLTVT.

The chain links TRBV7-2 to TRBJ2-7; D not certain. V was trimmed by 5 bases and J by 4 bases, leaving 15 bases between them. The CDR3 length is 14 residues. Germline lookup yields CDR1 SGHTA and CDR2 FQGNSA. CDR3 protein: CASSPRPGNYEQYF. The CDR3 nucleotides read TGTGCCAGCAGCCCTAGACCGGGCAATTACGAGCAGTACTTC.

The CDR3 DNA is TGTGCCAGCAGCTTTGACAGGTTCTATGGCTACACCTTC. Translating it yields CASSFDRFYGYTF. V and J are TRBV5-5 and TRBJ1-2; D might be TRBD1 (6 bases). V was trimmed by 2 bases and J by 4 bases, leaving 9 bases between them. The CDR3 is 13 amino acids. Germline CDR1 reads SGHKS; CDR2 reads YYEKEE (reference sequence).

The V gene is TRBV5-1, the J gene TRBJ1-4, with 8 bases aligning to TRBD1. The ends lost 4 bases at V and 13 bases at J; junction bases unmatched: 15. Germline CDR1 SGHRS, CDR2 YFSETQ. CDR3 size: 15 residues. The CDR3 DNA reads TGCGCCAGCAGCGGGGAGCCAGGGGGCCTGCGGGGACTGTTTTTT. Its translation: CASSGEPGGLRGLFF.

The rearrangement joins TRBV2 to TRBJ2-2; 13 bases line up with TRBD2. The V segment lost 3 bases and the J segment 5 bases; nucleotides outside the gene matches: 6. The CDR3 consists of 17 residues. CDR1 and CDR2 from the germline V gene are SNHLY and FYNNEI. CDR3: CASSDPGLAGLTGELFF. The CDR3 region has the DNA TGTGCCAGCAGTGACCCGGGACTAGCGGGACTAACCGGGGAGCTGTTTTTT.

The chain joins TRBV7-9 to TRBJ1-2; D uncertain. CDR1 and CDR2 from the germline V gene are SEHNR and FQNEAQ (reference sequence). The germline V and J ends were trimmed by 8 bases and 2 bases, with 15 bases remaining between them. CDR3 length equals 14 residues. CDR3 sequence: CASPHPERNYGYTF. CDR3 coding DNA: TGTGCCAGCCCCCACCCCGAGCGGAACTATGGCTACACCTTC.